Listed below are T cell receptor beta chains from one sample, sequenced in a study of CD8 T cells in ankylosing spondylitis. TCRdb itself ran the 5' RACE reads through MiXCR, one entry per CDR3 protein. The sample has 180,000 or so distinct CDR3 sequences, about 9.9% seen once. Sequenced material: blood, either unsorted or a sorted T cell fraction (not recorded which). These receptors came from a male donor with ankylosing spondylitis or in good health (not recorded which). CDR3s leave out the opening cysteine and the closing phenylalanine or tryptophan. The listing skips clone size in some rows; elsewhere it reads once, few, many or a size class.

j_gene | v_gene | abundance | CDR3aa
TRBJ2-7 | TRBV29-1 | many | SVESGASFEQY
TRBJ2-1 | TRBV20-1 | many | SVRRGRGGLGNEQF
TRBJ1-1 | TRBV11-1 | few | ASIAPGGDTEAF
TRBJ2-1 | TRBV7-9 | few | ASSRTGEQF
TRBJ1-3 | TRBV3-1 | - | ASSQERASTFSGNTIY
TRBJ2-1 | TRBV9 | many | ASSVDPRGKNNEQF
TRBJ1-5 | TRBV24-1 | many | ATSEPGEYQPQH
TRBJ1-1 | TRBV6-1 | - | ASRPSWGSMNTEAF
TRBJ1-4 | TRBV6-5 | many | ASSSIQGLKLF
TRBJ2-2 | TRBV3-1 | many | ASSHYRVPRTGELF
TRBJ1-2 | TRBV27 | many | ASSPTGNYGYT
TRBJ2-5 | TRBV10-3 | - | AIRSGAQETQY
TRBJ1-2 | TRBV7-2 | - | ASSPPTRYYGYT
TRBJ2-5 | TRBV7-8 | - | ASSSSGLAGWVGD
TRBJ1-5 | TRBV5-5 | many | ASSLAWGGNQPQH
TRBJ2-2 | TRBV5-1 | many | ASSWAGELF
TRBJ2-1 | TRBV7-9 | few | ASSPRVRAGGPNGQF
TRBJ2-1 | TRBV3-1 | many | ASSQDTGRHNEQF
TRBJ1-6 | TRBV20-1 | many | SASDVRQGANSPLH
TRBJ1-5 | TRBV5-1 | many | ASSDGTGMSNQPQH
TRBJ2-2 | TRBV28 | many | ASSPSLAGGPGELF
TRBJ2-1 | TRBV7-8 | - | ASSLDLAGDRNEQF
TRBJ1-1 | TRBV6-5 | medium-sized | ASSYSPRWDTEAF
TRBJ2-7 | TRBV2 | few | ASRSGTSREQY
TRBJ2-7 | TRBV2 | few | ASSDRGWDEQY
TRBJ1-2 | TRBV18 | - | ASSPERDYGYT
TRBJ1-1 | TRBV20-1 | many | SARDWRTLNTEAF
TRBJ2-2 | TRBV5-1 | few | ASSSGTPTGELF
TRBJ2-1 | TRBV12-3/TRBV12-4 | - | ASSPIRYNEQF
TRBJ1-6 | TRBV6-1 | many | ASTVPAGNSPLH
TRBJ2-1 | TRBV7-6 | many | ASSSLAGPSAGEQF
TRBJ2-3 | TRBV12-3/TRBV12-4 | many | ASSPTSGYTQY
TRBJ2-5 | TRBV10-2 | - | ASSAGVGGAETQY
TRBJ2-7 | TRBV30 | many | AWDAGASYEQY
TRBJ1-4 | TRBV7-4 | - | ASSLNGAATNEKLF
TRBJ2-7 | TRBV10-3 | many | AISESGGEQY
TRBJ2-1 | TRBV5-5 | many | ASSLVGTGLDEQF
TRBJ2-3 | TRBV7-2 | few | ASSLASRGLSTDTQY
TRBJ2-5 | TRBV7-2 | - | ASSLLLADPPH
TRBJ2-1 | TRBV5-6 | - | ASSLGTGQVYNEQF
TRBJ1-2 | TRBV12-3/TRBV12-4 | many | ASSLGQGLLYGYT
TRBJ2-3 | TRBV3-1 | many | ASSSGLSDTQY
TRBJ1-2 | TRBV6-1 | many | ASRKQGAAAYYGYT
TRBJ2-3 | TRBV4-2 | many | ASSQDHRTGDTQY
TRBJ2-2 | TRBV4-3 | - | ASSQDVPAGGPGTGELF
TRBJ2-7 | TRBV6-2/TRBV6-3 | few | ASSRPRDGHYEQY
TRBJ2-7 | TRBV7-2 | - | ASSPASFSSYEQY
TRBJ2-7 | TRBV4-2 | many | ASSQDFASGSYEQY
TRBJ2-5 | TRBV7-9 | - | ASSLVGQVGETQY
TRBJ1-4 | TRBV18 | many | ASSPSGQGDEKLF
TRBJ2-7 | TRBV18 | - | ASSPDMKVVYEQY
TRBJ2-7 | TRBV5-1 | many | ASSLGKGEGYEQY
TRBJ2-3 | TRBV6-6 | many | ASTNGDTQY
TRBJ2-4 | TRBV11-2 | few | ASSLDGVAPNIQY
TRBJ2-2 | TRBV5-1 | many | ASSSSGMDTGELF
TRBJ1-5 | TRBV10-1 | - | ASSGDRERNQPQH
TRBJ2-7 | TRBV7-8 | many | ASSQTTAFLSYEQY